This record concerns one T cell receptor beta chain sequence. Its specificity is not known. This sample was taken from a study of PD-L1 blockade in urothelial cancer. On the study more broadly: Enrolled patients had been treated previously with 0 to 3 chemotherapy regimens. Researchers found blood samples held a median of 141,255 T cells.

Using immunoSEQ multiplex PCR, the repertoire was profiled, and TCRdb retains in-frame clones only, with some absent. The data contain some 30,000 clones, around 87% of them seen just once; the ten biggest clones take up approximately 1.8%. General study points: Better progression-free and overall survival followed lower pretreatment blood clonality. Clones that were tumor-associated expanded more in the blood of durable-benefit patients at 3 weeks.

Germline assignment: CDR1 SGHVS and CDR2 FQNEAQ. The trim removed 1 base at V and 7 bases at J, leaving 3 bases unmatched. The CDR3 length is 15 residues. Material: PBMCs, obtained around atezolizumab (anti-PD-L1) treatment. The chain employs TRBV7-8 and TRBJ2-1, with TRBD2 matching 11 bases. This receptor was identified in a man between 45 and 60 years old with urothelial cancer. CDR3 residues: CASSLGLAGRNEQFF. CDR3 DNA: TGTGCCAGCAGCTTAGGACTAGCGGGGAGAAATGAGCAGTTCTTC.